This T cell receptor (beta chain) came from a study of shared clonotypes between healthy human individuals. Regarding the study as a whole: Non-shared clonotypes displayed generation probabilities falling below those of clonotypes present in all four donors. An anticipated effect of sequencing depth on clonotype sharing among donors was recognized. It was observed that approximately 5% of naive CD4 clonotypes were shared across several donors.

The CDR3 sequence is 15 residues long. Trimming took off 1 base at V and 3 bases at J, with 10 bases between the two ends. Germline V lookup: CDR1 MNHNY, CDR2 SVGAGI (reference sequence). Libraries were prepared by immunoSEQ multiplex PCR; TCRdb keeps only in-frame clonotypes and omits some of them. Here the sample spans roughly 2 million clones, roughly 95% being singletons. Note on this clone: Its antigen is unidentified.

The sequencing sample was made of naive CD4+ T cells sorted from blood. Subset indicated: CD45RA+ positively selected. The chain is built from TRBV6-6 and TRBJ1-5, with D maybe TRBD1 (5 bases). This TCR was sampled from a young man in good health. The CDR3 DNA sequence: TGTGCCAGCAGTTACTTCGGGACCGACAATCAGCCCCAGCATTTT. Residues: CASSYFGTDNQPQHF.